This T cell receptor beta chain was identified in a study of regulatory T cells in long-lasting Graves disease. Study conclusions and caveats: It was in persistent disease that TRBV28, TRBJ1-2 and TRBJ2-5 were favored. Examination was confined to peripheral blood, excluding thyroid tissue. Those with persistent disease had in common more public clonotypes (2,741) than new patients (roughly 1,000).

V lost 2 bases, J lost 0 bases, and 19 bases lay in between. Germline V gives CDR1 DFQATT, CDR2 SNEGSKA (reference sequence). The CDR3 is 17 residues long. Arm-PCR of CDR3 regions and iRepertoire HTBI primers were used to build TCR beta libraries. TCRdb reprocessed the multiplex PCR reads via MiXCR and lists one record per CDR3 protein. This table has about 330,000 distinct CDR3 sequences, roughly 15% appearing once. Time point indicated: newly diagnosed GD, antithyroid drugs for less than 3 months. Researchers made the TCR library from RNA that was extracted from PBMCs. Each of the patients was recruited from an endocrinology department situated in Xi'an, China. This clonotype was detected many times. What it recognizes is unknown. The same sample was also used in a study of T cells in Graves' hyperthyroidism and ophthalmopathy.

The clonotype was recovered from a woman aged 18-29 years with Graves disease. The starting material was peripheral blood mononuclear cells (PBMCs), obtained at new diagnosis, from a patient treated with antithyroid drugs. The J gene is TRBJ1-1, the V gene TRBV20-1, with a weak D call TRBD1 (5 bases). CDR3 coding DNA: TGCAGTGCTAGACCCCTGGAATTCGGGACGGTGAACACTGAAGCTTTCTTT. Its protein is CSARPLEFGTVNTEAFF.